The 23 T cell receptor beta chains below all came from one sample that was sequenced in a study of identical twins. MiXCR, run by TCRdb on the 5' RACE reads, gives a single entry per CDR3 protein. The sample records about 660,000 distinct CDR3 sequences, around 8.6% being singletons. The same sample was also used in a study of yellow fever vaccine responses in identical twins.

Sequencing input: PBMCs. The receptors derive from a woman aged 18-29 years in good health.

This clonotype was seen repeatedly, ten times or more. This chain uses TRBV28 with TRBJ1-5; 8 bases align to TRBD1. V shed 5 bases and J 1 base; nucleotides not matched to a gene: 4. From germline, CDR1 is MDHEN and CDR2 SYDVKM. The CDR3 is 15 amino acids. CDR3 bases: TGTGCCAGCAGTCCCCGGACAGGGAGCAATCAGCCCCAGCATTTT. Translating it yields CASSPRTGSNQPQHF.

This clonotype was found many times. This sequence joins TRBV10-3 and TRBJ1-1; 9 nucleotides align to TRBD1. Germline trimming cut 6 bases from V and 4 bases from J; bases unmatched to any gene: 6. This CDR3 is 14 amino acids long. The germline V gene has CDR1 ENHRY and CDR2 SYGVKD. For the CDR3, the DNA is TGTGCCATCAGAGCCGGGACAGGGACCACTGAAGCTTTCTTT. Protein: CAIRAGTGTTEAFF.

In its sample, this clonotype was seen many times. The chain uses TRBV12-3 or TRBV12-4 and TRBJ1-2, with D possibly being TRBD1 (6 bases). This CDR3 contains 15 residues. V gave up 5 bases and J gave up 5 bases, with 18 bases separating them. In DNA form, the CDR3 reads TGTGCCAGCAGTCCAACCGACAGGAGCTATTATGGCTACACCTTC. Its translation is CASSPTDRSYYGYTF.

This clonotype was found many times. V usage is TRBV6-1 and J usage is TRBJ2-7; D possibly corresponds to TRBD1 (6 bases). Trimming stripped 5 bases from V and 0 bases from J, with 11 bases between. Germline CDR1 reads MNHNS; CDR2 reads SASEGT. This CDR3 has 14 amino acids. This CDR3 reads CASSRGQNSYEQYF. CDR3 nucleotides: TGTGCCAGCAGTCGAGGACAGAACTCCTACGAGCAGTACTTC.

The chain employs TRBV7-2 and TRBJ1-2; D ambiguous. The CDR3 sequence is 14 residues long. CDR1 SGHTA and CDR2 FQGNSA come from the germline V gene. V was cut by 5 bases and J by 4 bases, with 14 bases left in between. This chain's CDR3 is CASSPARWGYGYTF. The CDR3 region has the DNA TGTGCCAGCAGCCCAGCGAGGTGGGGCTATGGCTACACCTTC. The whole variable domain, remainder taken from reference TRBV7-2 and TRBJ1-2, is GAGVSQSPSNKVTEKGKDVELRCDPISGHTALYWYRQSLGQGLEFLIYFQGNSAPDKSGLPSDRFSAERTGGSVSTLTIQRTQQEDSAVYLCASSPARWGYGYTFGSGTRLTVV.

The sample holds many counts of this clonotype. The chain is built from TRBV6-2 or TRBV6-3 and TRBJ2-7; no reliable D call. CDR1 is MNHEY and CDR2 is SVGEGT in the germline V gene. This CDR3 has 13 amino acids. The ends were cut back, 0 bases at V and 4 bases at J, with 7 bases in the middle. CDR3 residues: CASSYSRLYEQYF. Here the CDR3 DNA reads TGTGCCAGCAGTTACTCGAGGCTTTACGAGCAGTACTTC.

J is TRBJ2-1 and V is TRBV15, with a tentative D call TRBD2 (6 bases). From germline, CDR1 is LNHNV and CDR2 YYDKDF (reference sequence). Trimming removed 5 bases from V and 4 bases from J, with 18 bases in between. The CDR3 is made up of 16 amino acids. Here the CDR3 DNA reads TGTGCCACCAGCTCCCTGAGGACTACCACTTACAATGAGCAGTTCTTC. Its translation is CATSSLRTTTYNEQFF.

The chain joins TRBV18 to TRBJ2-7; no clear D. The germline gives CDR1 KGHSH, CDR2 LQKENI. CDR3 size: 14 residues. V dropped 2 bases and J dropped 3 bases, with 11 bases sitting between them. The CDR3 DNA sequence: TGTGCCAGCTCACCATCGCAGGAGTACTACGAGCAGTACTTC. Translated: CASSPSQEYYEQYF.

This clonotype turned up a few times. The V call is TRBV24-1, the J call TRBJ2-7; D is ambiguous. Germline V lookup: CDR1 KGHDR, CDR2 SFDVKD. V was trimmed by 0 bases and J by 6 bases, leaving 11 bases between them. The CDR3 runs to 14 residues. The DNA for the CDR3 is TGTGCCACCAGTGATTTGGATCCCCCCAGCGAGCAGTACTTC. Translation: CATSDLDPPSEQYF.

This clonotype was observed a handful of times. The V gene is TRBV20-1, the J gene TRBJ2-1; a weak D match, TRBD2 (6 bases). The CDR3 is 15 residues long. V was shortened by 4 bases and J by 3 bases, with 16 bases between the two germline ends. Germline loops: CDR1 DFQATT, CDR2 SNEGSKA (reference sequence). The CDR3, as DNA: TGCAGTGCTATCTTCGGGGTAGCGGACTACAATGAGCAGTTCTTC. Its translation is CSAIFGVADYNEQFF.

The J gene is TRBJ2-1, the V gene TRBV24-1, with TRBD2 identical over 12 bases. Germline V CDR1 and CDR2: KGHDR, SFDVKD. The junction had 6 bases not matched to a gene; V was cut back by 4 bases and J by 6 bases. The CDR3 is 16 amino acids. CDR3 DNA: TGTGCCACCAGTGACCCGACTAGCGGGAGACTCAATGAGCAGTTCTTC. It translates to CATSDPTSGRLNEQFF.

This clonotype was seen at least ten times. The V gene is TRBV15, the J gene TRBJ1-2; possible D gene TRBD1, 6 bases. Trimming cost V 0 bases and J 8 bases, with 22 bases left between them. Germline CDR1 reads LNHNV; CDR2 reads YYDKDF (reference sequence). The CDR3 covers 17 residues. CDR3 residues: CATSRDPSPGANGGYTF. The DNA of the CDR3 is TGTGCCACCAGCAGAGATCCCTCCCCGGGGGCGAATGGAGGCTACACCTTC.

The chain employs TRBV12-3 or TRBV12-4 and TRBJ1-2, with D tentatively TRBD1 (5 bases). V was cut by 6 bases and J by 2 bases, with 13 bases left in between. CDR3 length equals 14 residues. CDR3 DNA: TGTGCCAGCAGCCCGACAGACCCAAACTATGGCTACACCTTC. Its protein is CASSPTDPNYGYTF.

With respect to this clonotype: A much larger clone differs from this one at a single base, so this may be a read error. No conserved phenylalanine or tryptophan is present at the end of the CDR3, so a read error is the likely explanation. The rearrangement uses TRBV20-1 and TRBJ2-1, with TRBD2 matching over 13 bases. Germline CDR1 and CDR2: DFQATT and SNEGSKA (reference sequence). The CDR3 consists of 17 residues. With 6 bases clipped from V and 4 bases from J, the junction kept 12 bases outside the gene matches. The CDR3 sequence: CSANPRTSGGPYNEQFI. CDR3 sequence (DNA): TGCAGTGCCAACCCAAGGACTAGCGGGGGCCCTTACAATGAGCAGTTCATC.

This CDR3 is CASRGYQPQHF. DNA of the CDR3: TGTGCCAGCAGGGGATATCAGCCCCAGCATTTT. V is TRBV6-6 and J is TRBJ1-5; D remains unclear. The V end lost 6 bases, the J end lost 5 bases, and 5 bases lay between the germline ends. Germline CDR1 reads MNHNY; CDR2 reads SVGAGI (reference sequence). The CDR3 loop spans 11 amino acids.

This clonotype was counted many times. The V and J genes are TRBV10-3 and TRBJ2-3; 7 bases agree with TRBD1. This CDR3 spans 14 amino acids. Germline V gives CDR1 ENHRY, CDR2 SYGVKD. Unmatched junction bases numbered 5, after V lost 6 bases and J lost 2 bases. The CDR3 region has the DNA TGTGCCATCAGGCCGGGACAGACCACAGATACGCAGTATTTT. Translation gives CAIRPGQTTDTQYF.

This clonotype was recorded a few times. The V call is TRBV4-3, the J call TRBJ2-7, with a possible D match to TRBD2 (5 bases). Germline V CDR1 and CDR2: LGHNA, YSLEER. The CDR3 extends over 14 amino acids. Trimming took off 0 bases at V and 3 bases at J, with 9 bases between the two ends. Here the CDR3 reads CASSQDSADYEQYF. The DNA of the CDR3 is TGCGCCAGCAGCCAAGATTCAGCGGACTACGAGCAGTACTTC.

This clonotype was seen only a few times. The J gene is TRBJ2-2, the V gene TRBV7-3, with unresolved D. Trimming removed 0 bases from V and 6 bases from J, with 8 bases in between. Germline V lookup: CDR1 SGHTA, CDR2 FQGTGA. This CDR3 is built from 14 residues. The CDR3 loop reads CASSLTGNPGELFF. CDR3 nucleotide sequence: TGTGCCAGCAGCTTAACGGGAAACCCCGGGGAGCTGTTTTTT.

This clonotype was observed a few times. V gene TRBV18 combines with J gene TRBJ2-1, with 14 positions matching TRBD2. V shed 3 bases, J shed 2 bases, and the junction held 3 bases outside the gene matches. CDR1 and CDR2 from the germline V gene are KGHSH and LQKENI. This CDR3 has 17 residues. The CDR3 is CASSPWTSGGTYNEQFF. Written as DNA, the CDR3 is TGTGCCAGCTCACCTTGGACTAGCGGGGGGACCTACAATGAGCAGTTCTTC.

This clonotype occurred a few times. The chain carries TRBV7-9 and TRBJ1-5, with D unresolved. Germline V gene sequence: CDR1 SEHNR, CDR2 FQNEAQ (reference sequence). The V end lost 0 bases, the J end lost 3 bases, and 12 bases lay between the germline ends. CDR3 size: 16 residues. The CDR3: CASSLATAALNQPQHF. CDR3 in DNA: TGTGCCAGCAGCTTAGCTACGGCAGCCCTCAATCAGCCCCAGCATTTT. Filled out from reference TRBV7-9 and TRBJ1-5, the complete variable domain reads DTGVSQNPRHKITKRGQNVTFRCDPISEHNRLYWYRQTLGQGPEFLTYFQNEAQLEKSRLLSDRFSAERPKGSFSTLEIQRTEQGDSAMYLCASSLATAALNQPQHFGDGTRLSIL.

Points on this clonotype: The conserved final phenylalanine or tryptophan is absent from the CDR3, which likely points to a read error. V and J are TRBV12-3 or TRBV12-4 and TRBJ2-7, with 7 bases fitting TRBD1. The ends lost 3 bases at V and 4 bases at J; junction bases unmatched: 6. The CDR3 consists of 14 residues. The CDR3 nucleotides are TGTGCCAGCAGTTTCGGAGAGGGGGCTTACGAGCAGTACATC. Amino acids: CASSFGEGAYEQYI.

In its sample, this clonotype was seen many times. This chain links TRBV5-1 with TRBJ2-2; 8 bases are shared with TRBD1. The CDR3 length is 15 residues. Looked up from germline, CDR1 is SGHRS and CDR2 is YFSETQ. The trim removed 4 bases at V and 2 bases at J, leaving 4 bases unmatched. CDR3: CASSGTGHNTGELFF. The CDR3 nucleotides read TGCGCCAGCAGCGGGACAGGACATAACACCGGGGAGCTGTTTTTT.

The chain uses TRBV29-1 and TRBJ2-7, with 8 bases matching TRBD2. The CDR3 has 14 amino acids. Germline CDR1 reads SQVTM; CDR2 reads ANQGSEA. Trimming took 7 bases from V and 7 from J; bases not matched to a gene: 15. CDR3 loop: CSAGRTSQGGEQYF. In DNA, the CDR3 is TGCAGCGCCGGTCGGACTAGCCAAGGTGGGGAGCAGTACTTC.